The 15 T cell receptor beta chains below come from one sample, sequenced in a study of cytomegalovirus exposure and HLA in healthy donors. Researchers ran the PCR with 60 Vbeta and 13 Jbeta primers. Clones were read by immunoSEQ multiplex PCR, and TCRdb kept only the in-frame ones, dropping some. The table has about 170,000 clones, around 85% seen once. Source material: PBMCs. Source of these receptors: a male donor in good health and CMV-seronegative.

The J gene is TRBJ2-1, the V gene TRBV14; 7 nucleotides line up with TRBD1. The CDR3 runs to 15 residues. In germline, CDR1 is SGHDN, CDR2 FVKESK. The V segment lost 5 bases and the J segment 0 bases; nucleotides outside the gene matches: 4. The CDR3 protein is CASSWDSSSYNEQFF. DNA for the CDR3: TGTGCCAGCAGCTGGGACAGCAGCTCCTACAATGAGCAGTTCTTC.

Here the CDR3 reads CASSLKGVTEAFF. CDR3 nucleotides: TGTGCCAGCAGCTTGAAGGGGGTCACTGAAGCTTTCTTT. The chain couples TRBV5-5 to TRBJ1-1; weak D call: TRBD1 (6 bases). The length of the CDR3 is 13 residues. V was cut by 1 base and J by 4 bases, with 8 bases left in between. Germline CDR1 reads SGHKS; CDR2 reads YYEKEE (reference sequence).

V and J are TRBV7-8 and TRBJ2-7; 14 nucleotides line up with TRBD2. Unmatched junction bases numbered 4, after V lost 0 bases and J lost 0 bases. This CDR3 spans 18 amino acids. Germline CDR1 is SGHVS and CDR2 is FQNEAQ. For the CDR3, the DNA is TGTGCCAGCAGCTTAGCGAGACTAGCGGGGGGGAACTCCTACGAGCAGTACTTC. Translating gives CASSLARLAGGNSYEQYF.

The rearrangement joins TRBV5-1 to TRBJ1-5; 7 bases agree with TRBD1. CDR3 size: 15 residues. J lost 5 bases, V lost 0 bases, and 5 bases had no gene match. The germline CDR1 and CDR2 sequences are SGHRS and YFSETQ. The CDR3 reads CASSLDGTADQPQHF. The CDR3 bases are TGCGCCAGCAGCTTGGACGGGACAGCAGATCAGCCCCAGCATTTT. Supplemented by reference TRBV5-1 and TRBJ1-5, the full variable domain reads KAGVTQTPRYLIKTRGQQVTLSCSPISGHRSVSWYQQTPGQGLQFLFEYFSETQRNKGNFPGRFSGRQFSNSRSEMNVSTLELGDSALYLCASSLDGTADQPQHFGDGTRLSIL.

This CDR3 is CASSYSYRGPGNTIYF. The CDR3 nucleotides are TGTGCCAGCAGTTACTCCTACAGGGGGCCAGGAAACACCATATATTTT. The V gene is TRBV6-5, the J gene TRBJ1-3; 9 bases are a match to TRBD1. In germline, CDR1 is MNHEY, CDR2 SVGAGI. Unmatched junction bases numbered 4, after V lost 0 bases and J lost 4 bases. The length of the CDR3 is 16 residues.

CDR3 coding DNA: TGTGCCAGCAGTTTTCTTACAGGGGGAGAGACCCAGTACTTC. Encoded protein: CASSFLTGGETQYF. The gene calls are TRBV27 and TRBJ2-5, with TRBD1 matching 8 bases. After removal of 3 bases from V and 4 bases from J, the junction contained 4 bases not matched to a gene. The germline gives CDR1 MNHEY, CDR2 SMNVEV (reference sequence). The CDR3 is 14 amino acids.

The CDR3 loop reads CASSRDSLSEAFF. CDR3 in DNA: TGCGCCAGCAGCCGGGACAGCCTATCTGAAGCTTTCTTT. The rearrangement joins TRBV5-1 to TRBJ1-1, with 7 bases aligning to TRBD1. CDR3 length equals 13 residues. Germline CDR1 is SGHRS and CDR2 is YFSETQ. V was pared by 4 bases and J by 6 bases, with 6 bases of the junction left unmatched.

The chain is built from TRBV20-1 and TRBJ1-2; D perhaps matches TRBD1 (6 bases). Trimming took 5 bases from V and 5 from J, leaving 9 bases between them. Germline V gene data show CDR1 as DFQATT and CDR2 as SNEGSKA (reference sequence). This CDR3 spans 11 amino acids. CDR3 loop: CSAFQGYGYTF. The CDR3 region has the DNA TGCAGTGCTTTCCAGGGGTATGGCTACACCTTC.

This clone was found once. The V gene is TRBV5-4, the J gene TRBJ2-3; the match to TRBD1 covers 7 bases. The germline V gene encodes CDR1 SGHNT and CDR2 YYREEE (reference sequence). Trimming at V came to 0 bases and at J to 3 bases, leaving 1 base not matched to a gene. The CDR3 runs 14 residues. CDR3 in amino acids: CASSLEGATDTQYF. The CDR3 nucleotides read TGTGCCAGCAGCTTGGAGGGGGCGACAGATACGCAGTATTTT.

The chain employs TRBV11-2 and TRBJ1-2, with a weak D call TRBD1 (5 bases). V lost 5 bases, J lost 8 bases, and 15 bases lay in between. CDR3 length equals 13 residues. In germline, CDR1 is SGHAT, CDR2 FQNNGV. The CDR3 region is CASSPAGLRGYTF. CDR3 DNA: TGTGCCAGCAGCCCTGCGGGGCTGCGCGGCTACACCTTC.

The V call is TRBV30, the J call TRBJ1-5, with 9 bases that match TRBD1. Trimming at V came to 3 bases and at J to 6 bases, leaving 9 bases not matched to a gene. CDR1 and CDR2 from the germline V gene are GTSNPN and SVGIG (reference sequence). The length of the CDR3 is 15 residues. CDR3 bases: TGTGCCTGGAGCGGTCCGGGACAGGGTTCTCAGCCCCAGCATTTT. It specifies CAWSGPGQGSQPQHF.

This clone occurred once. The genes are TRBV2 and TRBJ2-3, with 7 positions matching TRBD1. The CDR3 has 14 amino acids. Germline V gene sequence: CDR1 SNHLY, CDR2 FYNNEI. With 3 bases clipped from V and 4 bases from J, the junction kept 4 bases outside the gene matches. CDR3 DNA: TGTGCCAGCAGTGACTGGCAGGGGGCAGATACGCAGTATTTT. Amino acid sequence: CASSDWQGADTQYF.

The V and J genes are TRBV4-1 and TRBJ1-2; D not certain. This CDR3 spans 18 amino acids. CDR1 is MGHRA, CDR2 YSYEKL, per germline. Trimming left V 0 bases short and J 7 bases short, with 24 bases between. CDR3 amino acids: CASSQDVIVGPRSSGYTF. In nucleotides, the CDR3 is TGCGCCAGCAGCCAAGATGTCATAGTCGGTCCGCGCTCCTCTGGCTACACCTTC.

This clone turned up a few times. V is TRBV6-5 and J is TRBJ2-1, with 7 bases aligning to TRBD2. The CDR3 covers 16 residues. Germline V gene data show CDR1 as MNHEY and CDR2 as SVGAGI. V lost 4 bases and J lost 0; bases outside the gene matches: 6. Here the CDR3 DNA reads TGTGCCAGCAGTTTCCCTAGCGGTTCCTCCTACAATGAGCAGTTCTTC. Translating gives CASSFPSGSSYNEQFF.

This rearrangement joins TRBV19 to TRBJ1-2; D perhaps matches TRBD1 (6 bases). V was trimmed by 5 bases and J by 4 bases, leaving 14 bases between them. Germline CDR1 reads LNHDA; CDR2 reads SQIVND (reference sequence). The CDR3 has 14 amino acids. Here the CDR3 DNA reads TGTGCCAGTAGTCCCGGGACAAGAGTCTATGGCTACACCTTC. It yields the protein CASSPGTRVYGYTF. Full variable domain (rest looked up from reference TRBV19 and TRBJ1-2): DGGITQSPKYLFRKEGQNVTLSCEQNLNHDAMYWYRQDPGQGLRLIYYSQIVNDFQKGDIAEGYSVSREKKESFPLTVTSAQKNPTAFYLCASSPGTRVYGYTFGSGTRLTVV.